These 9 T cell receptor beta chains originate from one sample sequenced in a study of blood T cell repertoires in COVID-19. The protocol was immunoSEQ multiplex PCR, while the TCRdb copy is restricted to in-frame clones and leaves out a portion. The profile shows 200,000 to 250,000 clones, about nine tenths of them singletons. The sequenced material came from peripheral blood. The receptors here all came from a woman aged 25 to 39 with COVID-19, enrolled during active disease.

This chain connects TRBV29-1 to TRBJ1-2; TRBD1 agrees at 7 bases. The germline V gene has CDR1 SQVTM and CDR2 ANQGSEA. Trimming at V came to 7 bases and at J to 2 bases, leaving 16 bases not matched to a gene. This CDR3 is built from 16 residues. The CDR3 spells CSAYNLGTARNYGYTF. The CDR3 DNA reads as TGCAGCGCATACAATCTCGGGACAGCTCGAAACTATGGCTACACCTTC. The full variable domain, in which reference TRBV29-1 and TRBJ1-2 provide the parts outside the CDR3, is SAVISQKPSRDICQRGTSLTIQCQVDSQVTMMFWYRQQPGQSLTLIATANQGSEATYESGFVIDKFPISRPNLTFSTLTVSNMSPEDSSIYLCSAYNLGTARNYGYTFGSGTRLTVV.

This clone was picked up many times. The rearrangement joins TRBV27 to TRBJ1-2; a possible D gene is TRBD1 (5 bases). The CDR3 spans 15 residues. Germline V gene data show CDR1 as MNHEY and CDR2 as SMNVEV (reference sequence). With 2 bases removed from V and 4 bases from J, the gap between germline ends came to 14 bases. The CDR3 here is CASSLNPTVSYGYTF. CDR3 bases: TGTGCCAGCAGTTTAAACCCGACAGTCTCCTATGGCTACACCTTC.

The genes are TRBV25-1 and TRBJ2-1; 12 bases line up with TRBD2. With 1 base clipped from V and 7 bases from J, the junction kept 8 bases outside the gene matches. The CDR3 consists of 17 residues. Germline CDR1 MGHDK, CDR2 SYGVNS. CDR3 amino acids: CASSESHLAGGRNEQFF. The DNA for the CDR3 is TGTGCCAGCAGTGAATCCCACCTAGCGGGAGGGCGTAATGAGCAGTTCTTC.

The V gene is TRBV7-6, the J gene TRBJ2-3; D gene unclear. Trimming stripped 5 bases from V and 6 bases from J, with 21 bases between. In germline, CDR1 is SGHVS, CDR2 FNYEAQ. The CDR3 length is 16 residues. CDR3 sequence reads: CASSPRWQAESDTQYF. The CDR3 DNA reads as TGTGCCAGCAGCCCCCGTTGGCAGGCTGAATCGGATACGCAGTATTTT.

The chain carries TRBV4-1 and TRBJ1-1; 9 nucleotides match TRBD1. Germline V lookup: CDR1 MGHRA, CDR2 YSYEKL. Trimming at V came to 1 base and at J to 5 bases, leaving 8 bases not matched to a gene. This CDR3 comprises 16 residues. The CDR3 protein is CASSQGYRGQGTEAFF. In nucleotides, the CDR3 is TGCGCCAGCAGCCAAGGGTACAGGGGGCAGGGTACTGAAGCTTTCTTT.

The chain recombines TRBV2 with TRBJ2-7; 8 nucleotides match TRBD1. This CDR3 has 14 residues. The germline CDR1 and CDR2 sequences are SNHLY and FYNNEI. The J segment lost 6 bases and the V segment lost 4 bases, leaving 8 bases of the junction unmatched. In DNA form, the CDR3 reads TGTGCCAGCAGTGGCAGGGGGCTTTACGCCGAGCAGTACGTC. It encodes CASSGRGLYAEQYV.

The genes are TRBV11-2 and TRBJ1-1; 7 positions agree with TRBD1. Trimming took 8 bases from V and 13 from J; bases not matched to a gene: 10. Germline CDR1 and CDR2: SGHAT and FQNNGV. CDR3 length: 11 residues. CDR3 region: CASGETGSGFF. CDR3 bases: TGTGCCAGCGGAGAGACAGGGTCGGGTTTCTTT.

CDR3 in amino acids: CASSLDGTGLYNEQFF. The CDR3, as DNA: TGTGCCAGCAGCTTAGATGGGACAGGGCTATACAATGAGCAGTTCTTC. The chain is built from TRBV7-9 and TRBJ2-1, with 9 bases fitting TRBD1. Trimming cost V 1 base and J 4 bases; bases outside gene matches: 5. Germline V gene data show CDR1 as SEHNR and CDR2 as FQNEAQ (reference sequence). CDR3 length equals 16 residues.

CDR3 DNA sequence: TGTGCCAGCAATAAGGGACAGGGGGGCCAAGAGACCCAGTACTTC. Translated: CASNKGQGGQETQYF. The chain has TRBV6-6 and TRBJ2-5; 11 nucleotides align to TRBD1. CDR3 length: 15 residues. After removal of 7 bases from V and 1 base from J, the junction contained 5 bases not matched to a gene. Germline CDR1 reads MNHNY; CDR2 reads SVGAGI (reference sequence).